Included here is one TCR beta chain sequence, with context. Its antigen is undetermined. One junction end disagrees with the germline gene, perhaps due to a read error. The CDR3 loop spans 15 amino acids. Germline CDR1 reads MNHNS; CDR2 reads SASEGT. This sample stems from a study of tumor and adjacent non-tumor tissue in lung cancer. Study at large: On average, productive TCRbeta reads reached about 4.2 million per sample.

A modified ARM-PCR protocol with three rounds of nested PCR amplified TCRbeta. One entry per CDR3 protein results from TCRdb running MiXCR on the multiplex PCR reads. The table lists roughly 75,000 distinct CDR3 sequences, approximately 78% of them singletons. Study-wide results and caveats: Compared with tumor, normal lung showed significantly lower TCR diversity.

No cell sorting was done before RNA was extracted from the tissue. Distant lung tissue was collected more than 3 cm away from the tumor edge. The source of this sequence is a man in his sixties with non-small cell lung cancer. The rearrangement uses TRBV6-1 and TRBJ2-1; TRBD1 matches 10 bases. The specimen was distant non-tumor lung tissue. The CDR3 sequence: CVSSGRTGGNNEQLF. The CDR3 DNA is TGTGTCAGCAGTGGGCGGACAGGGGGTAACAATGAGCAGCTCTTC.